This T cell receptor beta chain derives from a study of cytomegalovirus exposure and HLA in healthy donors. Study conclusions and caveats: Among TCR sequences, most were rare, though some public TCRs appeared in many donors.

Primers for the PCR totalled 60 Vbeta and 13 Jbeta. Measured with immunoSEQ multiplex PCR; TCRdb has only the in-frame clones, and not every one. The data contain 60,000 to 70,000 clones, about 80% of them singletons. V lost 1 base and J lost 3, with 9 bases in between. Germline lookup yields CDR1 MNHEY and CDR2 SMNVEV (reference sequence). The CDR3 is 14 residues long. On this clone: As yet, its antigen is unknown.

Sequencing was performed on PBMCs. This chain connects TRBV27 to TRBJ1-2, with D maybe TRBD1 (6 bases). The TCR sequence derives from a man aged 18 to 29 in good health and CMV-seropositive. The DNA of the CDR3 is TGTGCCAGCAGTTTATTAGGGGGGGACTATGGCTACACCTTC. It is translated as CASSLLGGDYGYTF.